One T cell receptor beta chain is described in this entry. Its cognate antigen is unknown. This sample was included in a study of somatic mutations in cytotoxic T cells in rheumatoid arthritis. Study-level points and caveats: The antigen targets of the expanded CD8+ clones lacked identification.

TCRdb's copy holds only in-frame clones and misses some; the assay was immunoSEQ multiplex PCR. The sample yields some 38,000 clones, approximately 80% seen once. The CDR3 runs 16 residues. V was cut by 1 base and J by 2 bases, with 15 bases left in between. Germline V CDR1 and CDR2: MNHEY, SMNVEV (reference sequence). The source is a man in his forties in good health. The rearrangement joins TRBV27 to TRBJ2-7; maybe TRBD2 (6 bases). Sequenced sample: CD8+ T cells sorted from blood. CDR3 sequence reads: CASSLLPGGETYEQYF. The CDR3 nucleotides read TGTGCCAGCAGTTTATTACCAGGAGGGGAAACCTACGAGCAGTACTTC.